This TCR beta chain originates from a study of technical replicates of blood from several donors. The protocol was immunoSEQ multiplex PCR, while the TCRdb copy is restricted to in-frame clones and leaves out a portion. The sample includes roughly 100,000 clones, 96% of them seen just once. The CDR3 is made up of 16 amino acids. V lost 3 bases and J 0 bases, leaving 12 bases between the germline ends. Germline V gives CDR1 LNHDA, CDR2 SQIVND (reference sequence). The sequencing input was T cells isolated from PBMCs. The chain employs TRBV19 and TRBJ2-1; a possible D gene is TRBD2 (6 bases). The receptor comes from a human donor in good health. The chain's CDR3 is CASSMVSGASYNEQFF. CDR3 sequence (DNA): TGTGCCAGTAGTATGGTTAGCGGTGCCTCCTACAATGAGCAGTTCTTC. The whole variable domain, remainder taken from reference TRBV19 and TRBJ2-1, is DGGITQSPKYLFRKEGQNVTLSCEQNLNHDAMYWYRQDPGQGLRLIYYSQIVNDFQKGDIAEGYSVSREKKESFPLTVTSAQKNPTAFYLCASSMVSGASYNEQFFGPGTRLTVL.